These T cell receptor beta chains were read from a single sample in a study of blood T cell repertoires in COVID-19. Measured with immunoSEQ multiplex PCR; TCRdb has only the in-frame clones, and not every one. This sample carries around 170,000 clones, 80% to 90% of them seen once, and the ten largest clones take 13% to 15%. Sequencing used peripheral blood. The origin of the receptors is a man aged 25-40 years with active or convalescent COVID-19. The CDR3 runs from the conserved cysteine through the conserved F or W. A D gene is named only where the DNA matches it firmly. Not every row has a clone size; where given, it reads once, few, many or a size class.

CDR3: CASSIRGDSNQPQHF; DNA: TGTGCCAGTAGTATTCGGGGGGATAGCAATCAGCCCCAGCATTTT; J: TRBJ1-5; size: -; D: -; V: TRBV19
CDR3: CSVEDGGPMNTEAFF; DNA: TGCAGCGTTGAGGATGGTGGGCCCATGAACACTGAAGCTTTCTTT; J: TRBJ1-1; size: few; D: -; V: TRBV29-1
CDR3: CASSEGADSNQPQHF; DNA: TGTGCCAGCAGTGAAGGGGCAGATAGCAATCAGCCCCAGCATTTT; J: TRBJ1-5; size: -; D: -; V: TRBV6-1
CDR3: CASTPGYDNSPLHF; DNA: TGTGCCAGTACCCCGGGGTACGATAATTCACCCCTCCACTTT; J: TRBJ1-6; size: -; D: -; V: TRBV19
CDR3: CASSLATGYTDTQYF; DNA: TGTGCCAGCAGCTTAGCAACCGGGTACACAGATACGCAGTATTTT; J: TRBJ2-3; size: -; D: -; V: TRBV7-2
CDR3: CASSLLEGQGPGGTQYF; DNA: TGTGCCAGCAGCTTACTGGAAGGACAGGGGCCCGGTGGGACCCAGTACTTC; J: TRBJ2-5; size: -; D: TRBD1; V: TRBV7-6
CDR3: CASSFIQGGMNTEAFF; DNA: TGTGCCAGCAGTTTCATACAGGGGGGGATGAACACTGAAGCTTTCTTT; J: TRBJ1-1; size: -; D: TRBD1; V: TRBV27
CDR3: CASSVGEVYGSGNTIYF; DNA: TGTGCCAGCAGCGTTGGGGAGGTATACGGCTCTGGAAACACCATATATTTT; J: TRBJ1-3; size: once; D: -; V: TRBV9
CDR3: CASSRTGASYNSPLHF; DNA: TGTGCCAGCAGTCGAACAGGTGCCTCCTATAATTCACCCCTCCACTTT; J: TRBJ1-6; size: -; D: -; V: TRBV5-8
CDR3: CASSQDVSGGGGPYTEAFF; DNA: TGCGCCAGCAGCCAAGATGTGTCGGGAGGAGGTGGGCCTTACACTGAAGCTTTCTTT; J: TRBJ1-1; size: -; D: -; V: TRBV4-1
CDR3: CASKASGLYEQYF; DNA: TGTGCCAGTAAAGCTAGCGGGCTCTACGAGCAGTACTTC; J: TRBJ2-7; size: -; D: TRBD2; V: TRBV19
CDR3: CASSIDHPWAGGELFF; DNA: TGTGCCAGCAGCATCGACCACCCCTGGGCGGGCGGGGAGCTGTTTTTT; J: TRBJ2-2; size: -; D: -; V: TRBV9
CDR3: CASRRDRGPSGELFF; DNA: TGTGCCAGCAGGCGGGACAGGGGGCCTAGCGGGGAGCTGTTTTTT; J: TRBJ2-2; size: once; D: TRBD1; V: TRBV11-2
CDR3: CASSPRPSGPSSYNEQFF; DNA: TGTGCCAGCAGTCCACGACCTAGCGGGCCCTCCTCCTACAATGAGCAGTTCTTC; J: TRBJ2-1; size: -; D: TRBD2; V: TRBV6-6
CDR3: CASARDRNTEAFF; DNA: TGCGCCAGCGCCCGGGACAGGAACACTGAAGCTTTCTTT; J: TRBJ1-1; size: -; D: TRBD1; V: TRBV10-2
CDR3: CASSPPFSGGASTDTQYF; DNA: TGTGCCAGCTCACCACCTTTCAGCGGGGGGGCCTCTACTGATACGCAGTATTTT; J: TRBJ2-3; size: -; D: TRBD2; V: TRBV18
CDR3: CASSLTSGSFGEQFF; DNA: TGTGCCAGCAGCTTGACTAGCGGGAGTTTCGGGGAGCAGTTCTTC; J: TRBJ2-1; size: -; D: TRBD2; V: TRBV7-2
CDR3: CASSELGRGSYNEQFF; DNA: TGTGCCAGCAGTGAACTGGGGAGGGGCTCCTACAATGAGCAGTTCTTC; J: TRBJ2-1; size: -; D: TRBD2; V: TRBV2
CDR3: CASSFDRVNEKLFF; DNA: TGTGCCAGCAGTTTTGACAGGGTGAATGAAAAACTGTTTTTT; J: TRBJ1-4; size: -; D: TRBD1; V: TRBV27
CDR3: CASSLSLTGAHNQPQHF; DNA: TGTGCCAGCAGCTTATCGTTGACAGGCGCTCACAATCAGCCCCAGCATTTT; J: TRBJ1-5; size: -; D: -; V: TRBV7-6
CDR3: CAISESEGTGWIEQYF; DNA: TGTGCCATCAGTGAGTCGGAGGGGACAGGGTGGATCGAGCAGTACTTC; J: TRBJ2-7; size: -; D: TRBD1; V: TRBV10-3
CDR3: CASSLDGSSNQPQHF; DNA: TGTGCCAGCAGCTTAGATGGCAGTAGCAATCAGCCCCAGCATTTT; J: TRBJ1-5; size: -; D: -; V: TRBV5-6
CDR3: CATRGQGADTQYF; DNA: TGTGCCACCCGGGGACAGGGGGCAGATACGCAGTATTTT; J: TRBJ2-3; size: -; D: TRBD1; V: TRBV28
CDR3: CASSLSGTGDIDEQFF; DNA: TGTGCCAGCAGCTTAAGCGGGACAGGGGATATAGATGAGCAGTTCTTC; J: TRBJ2-1; size: -; D: TRBD1; V: TRBV5-8
CDR3: CASSRQGRGTEAFF; DNA: TGTGCCAGCAGCCGACAGGGGCGGGGGACTGAAGCTTTCTTT; J: TRBJ1-1; size: -; D: TRBD1; V: TRBV13
CDR3: CASIDRSGGYTF; DNA: TGTGCCAGCATCGACCGTTCCGGGGGCTACACCTTC; J: TRBJ1-2; size: -; D: -; V: TRBV6-5
CDR3: CASSSDEASMNTGELFF; DNA: TGTGCCAGCAGCTCAGATGAGGCCTCGATGAACACCGGGGAGCTGTTTTTT; J: TRBJ2-2; size: -; D: -; V: TRBV7-8
CDR3: CAISPGQDSNQPQHF; DNA: TGTGCCATCAGTCCCGGACAGGATAGCAATCAGCCCCAGCATTTT; J: TRBJ1-5; size: -; D: TRBD1; V: TRBV10-3
CDR3: CASSMREGNQPQHF; DNA: TGTGCCAGTAGTATGAGGGAGGGCAATCAGCCCCAGCATTTT; J: TRBJ1-5; size: -; D: -; V: TRBV19
CDR3: CASSRDRGTGELFF; DNA: TGTGCCAGCTCCCGAGATCGAGGGACCGGGGAGCTGTTTTTT; J: TRBJ2-2; size: -; D: -; V: TRBV18
CDR3: CASRPGTGGTEQFF; DNA: TGCGCCAGCAGGCCCGGGACAGGGGGCACTGAGCAGTTCTTC; J: TRBJ2-1; size: -; D: TRBD1; V: TRBV5-1
CDR3: CASSLQGGRHGYTF; DNA: TGCGCCAGCAGCTTACAAGGGGGCAGGCATGGCTACACCTTC; J: TRBJ1-2; size: -; D: TRBD1; V: TRBV5-1
CDR3: CASRRGENYGYTF; DNA: TGTGCCAGCAGACGGGGGGAGAACTATGGCTACACCTTC; J: TRBJ1-2; size: -; D: -; V: TRBV2
CDR3: CASSPTTPGRPFF; DNA: TGTGCCAGTAGTCCAACCACTCCAGGGAGGCCTTTCTTT; J: TRBJ1-1; size: -; D: -; V: TRBV19
CDR3: CASSPTGDRNQPQHF; DNA: TGTGCCAGCAGTCCCACAGGGGATCGCAATCAGCCCCAGCATTTT; J: TRBJ1-5; size: -; D: TRBD1; V: TRBV28
CDR3: CASSLGGLYNQPQHF; DNA: TGTGCCAGCAGCCTAGGGGGGCTCTACAATCAGCCCCAGCATTTT; J: TRBJ1-5; size: few; D: -; V: TRBV7-2
CDR3: CASSRLAGGLMAKNIQYF; DNA: TGTGCCAGCAGCAGACTAGCGGGGGGTCTAATGGCCAAAAACATTCAGTACTTC; J: TRBJ2-4; size: -; D: TRBD2; V: TRBV6-4
CDR3: CASSSGTSGGGTDTQYF; DNA: TGTGCCAGCAGTTCTGGGACTAGCGGAGGCGGCACAGATACGCAGTATTTT; J: TRBJ2-3; size: -; D: TRBD2; V: TRBV11-3
CDR3: CASSLQGGLQETQYF; DNA: TGTGCCAGCAGTCTGCAGGGAGGTCTACAAGAGACCCAGTACTTC; J: TRBJ2-5; size: -; D: -; V: TRBV27
CDR3: CASSYPLTGVSTEAFF; DNA: TGTGCCAGCAGTTACCCACTGACAGGGGTTTCCACTGAAGCTTTCTTT; J: TRBJ1-1; size: -; D: TRBD1; V: TRBV6-2/TRBV6-3
CDR3: CASSILSRGPNQPQHF; DNA: TGTGCCAGTAGTATTTTAAGCCGGGGTCCCAATCAGCCCCAGCATTTT; J: TRBJ1-5; size: -; D: -; V: TRBV19
CDR3: CASTGQSGAEAFF; DNA: TGTGCCAGCACCGGACAGTCGGGCGCTGAAGCTTTCTTT; J: TRBJ1-1; size: -; D: -; V: TRBV2
CDR3: CASSTGNTIYF; DNA: TGTGCCAGCAGTACTGGAAACACCATATATTTT; J: TRBJ1-3; size: -; D: -; V: TRBV7-9
CDR3: CASSPGYGELFF; DNA: TGTGCCAGCAGCCCAGGGTATGGGGAGCTGTTTTTT; J: TRBJ2-2; size: -; D: -; V: TRBV7-9
CDR3: CASSSLAGAYEQYF; DNA: TGTGCCAGTAGTTCTCTAGCGGGAGCCTACGAGCAGTACTTC; J: TRBJ2-7; size: -; D: TRBD2; V: TRBV19